The entry that follows covers one T cell receptor beta chain sequence. Its matching antigen is unknown. Likely unrecorded immune exposures existed in these nominally healthy donors. The V gene lost 3 bases and the J gene lost 1 base, with 9 bases spanning the gap. This CDR3 has 14 residues. Germline V gene sequence: CDR1 KGHSH, CDR2 LQKENI. The data originate from a study of cytomegalovirus exposure and HLA in healthy donors. Study outcomes and limitations: Reports described diagnosis of cytomegalovirus status by the classifier as highly specific and sensitive. CMV serostatus was the sole immune exposure data available. A later analysis reportedly identified an Asian-associated ancestry cluster as carrying fewer N-insertions than the roughly 700-donor mean.

PCR was performed using 60 Vbeta and 13 Jbeta primers. Using immunoSEQ multiplex PCR, the repertoire was profiled, and TCRdb retains in-frame clones only, with some absent. The table includes about 170,000 clones, 80% to 90% detected once. The specimen was PBMCs. The TCR originated in a male donor in good health and CMV-seronegative. J is TRBJ1-1 and V is TRBV18, with D possibly being TRBD1 (6 bases). The CDR3 is CASSPLDRNTEAFF. In DNA form, the CDR3 reads TGTGCCAGCTCACCGTTGGACAGGAACACTGAAGCTTTCTTT.